The source of this TCR beta chain is a study of blood T cell repertoires in COVID-19. This clone was observed a handful of times. Seattle patients were enrolled while actively infected and followed longitudinally. Original methodology: Counts of nucleated cells, estimated from reference gene primer amplification, were obtained. This table comes from immunoSEQ multiplex PCR, and its TCRdb copy is limited to in-frame clones, with some not included. The V and J calls and clone size come from that table; D and trimming were worked out from the DNA. The table includes fewer than 450,000 clones, roughly 86% detected once. The CDR3 covers 15 residues. V gave up 1 base and J gave up 2 bases; unmatched junction bases: 1. The germline V gene has CDR1 MNHEY and CDR2 SVGAGI.

The source is a woman in her 70s with COVID-19, enrolled during active disease. The sample was peripheral blood. V is TRBV6-5 and J is TRBJ2-1; 8 bases align to TRBD1. The CDR3: CASSYFRGPYNEQFF. The CDR3 region has the DNA TGTGCCAGCAGTTACTTCAGGGGGCCCTACAATGAGCAGTTCTTC.